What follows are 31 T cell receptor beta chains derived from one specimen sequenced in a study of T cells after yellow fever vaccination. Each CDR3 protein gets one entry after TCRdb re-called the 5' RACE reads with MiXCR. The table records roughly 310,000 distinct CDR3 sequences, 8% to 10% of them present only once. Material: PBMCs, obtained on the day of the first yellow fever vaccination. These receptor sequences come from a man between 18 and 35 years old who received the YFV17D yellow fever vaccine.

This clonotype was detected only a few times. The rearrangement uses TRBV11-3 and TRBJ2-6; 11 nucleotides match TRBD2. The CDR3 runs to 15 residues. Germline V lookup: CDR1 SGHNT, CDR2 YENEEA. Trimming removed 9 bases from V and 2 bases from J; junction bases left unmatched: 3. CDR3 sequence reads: CASSGGATGANVLTF. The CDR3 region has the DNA TGTGCCAGTAGCGGGGGGGCTACTGGGGCCAACGTCCTGACTTTC.

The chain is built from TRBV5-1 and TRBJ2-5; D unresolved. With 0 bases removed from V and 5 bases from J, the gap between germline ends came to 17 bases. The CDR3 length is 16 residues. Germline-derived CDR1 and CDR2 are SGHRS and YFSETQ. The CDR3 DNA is TGCGCCAGCAGCTTGGACGAGCGTGGGTTGGGGGAGACCCAGTACTTC. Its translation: CASSLDERGLGETQYF.

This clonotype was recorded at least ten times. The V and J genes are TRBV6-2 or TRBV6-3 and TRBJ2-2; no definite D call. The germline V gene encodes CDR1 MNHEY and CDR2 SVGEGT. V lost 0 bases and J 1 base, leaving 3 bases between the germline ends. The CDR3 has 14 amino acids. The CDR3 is CASSYSRNTGELFF. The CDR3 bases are TGTGCCAGCAGTTACTCGAGGAACACCGGGGAGCTGTTTTTT.

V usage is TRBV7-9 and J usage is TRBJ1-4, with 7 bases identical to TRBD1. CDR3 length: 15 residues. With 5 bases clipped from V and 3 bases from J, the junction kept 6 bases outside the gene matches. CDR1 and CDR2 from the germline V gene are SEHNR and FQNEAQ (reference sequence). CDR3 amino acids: CASSDTGESNEKLFF. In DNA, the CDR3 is TGTGCCAGCAGCGATACAGGGGAATCTAATGAAAAACTGTTTTTT.

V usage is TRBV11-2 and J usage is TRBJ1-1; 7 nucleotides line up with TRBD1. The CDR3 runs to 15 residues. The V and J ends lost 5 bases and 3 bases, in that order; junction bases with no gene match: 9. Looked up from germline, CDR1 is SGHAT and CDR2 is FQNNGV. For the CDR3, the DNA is TGTGCCAGCAGCGACCGAAGGACAGGCGACACTGAAGCTTTCTTT. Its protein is CASSDRRTGDTEAFF.

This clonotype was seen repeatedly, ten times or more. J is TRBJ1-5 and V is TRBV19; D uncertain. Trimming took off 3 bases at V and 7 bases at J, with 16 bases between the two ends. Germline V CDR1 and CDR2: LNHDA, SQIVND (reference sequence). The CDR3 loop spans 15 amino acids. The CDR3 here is CASSIGSFSGQPQHF. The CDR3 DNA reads TGTGCCAGTAGTATCGGCTCATTTTCGGGGCAGCCCCAGCATTTT.

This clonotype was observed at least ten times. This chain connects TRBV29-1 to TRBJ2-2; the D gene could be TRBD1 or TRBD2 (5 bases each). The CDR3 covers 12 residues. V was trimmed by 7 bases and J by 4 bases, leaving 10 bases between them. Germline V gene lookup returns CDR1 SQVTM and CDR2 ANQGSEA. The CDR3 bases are TGCAGCGCCAGGGCGGGCACCGGGGAGCTGTTTTTT. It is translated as CSARAGTGELFF.

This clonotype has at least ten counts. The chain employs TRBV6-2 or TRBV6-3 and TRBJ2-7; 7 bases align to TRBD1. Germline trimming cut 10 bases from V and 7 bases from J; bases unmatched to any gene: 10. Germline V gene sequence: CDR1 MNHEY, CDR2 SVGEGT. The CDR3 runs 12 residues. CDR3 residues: CAIAQGPEEQYF. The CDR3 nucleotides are TGTGCCATCGCACAGGGGCCAGAGGAGCAGTACTTC.

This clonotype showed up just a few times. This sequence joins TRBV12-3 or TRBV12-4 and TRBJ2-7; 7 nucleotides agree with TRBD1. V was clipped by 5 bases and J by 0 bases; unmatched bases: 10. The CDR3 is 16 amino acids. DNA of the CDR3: TGTGCCAGCAGTAGTCCGAACAGGGGCGACTCCTACGAGCAGTACTTC. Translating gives CASSSPNRGDSYEQYF.

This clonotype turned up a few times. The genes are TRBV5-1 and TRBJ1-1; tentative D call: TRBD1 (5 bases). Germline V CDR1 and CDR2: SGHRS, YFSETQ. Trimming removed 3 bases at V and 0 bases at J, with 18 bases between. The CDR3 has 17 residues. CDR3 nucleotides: TGCGCCAGCAGCTCAGTCCCGGGACGGGGGATGAACACTGAAGCTTTCTTT. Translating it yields CASSSVPGRGMNTEAFF. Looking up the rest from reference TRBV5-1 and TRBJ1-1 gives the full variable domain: KAGVTQTPRYLIKTRGQQVTLSCSPISGHRSVSWYQQTPGQGLQFLFEYFSETQRNKGNFPGRFSGRQFSNSRSEMNVSTLELGDSALYLCASSSVPGRGMNTEAFFGQGTRLTVV.

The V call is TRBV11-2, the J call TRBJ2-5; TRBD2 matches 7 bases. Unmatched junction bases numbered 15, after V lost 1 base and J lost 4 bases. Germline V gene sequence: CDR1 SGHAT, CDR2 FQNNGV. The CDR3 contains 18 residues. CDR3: CASSLGGAGGMSGETQYF. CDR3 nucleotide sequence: TGTGCCAGCAGCTTAGGTGGCGCCGGGGGGATGTCAGGAGAGACCCAGTACTTC.

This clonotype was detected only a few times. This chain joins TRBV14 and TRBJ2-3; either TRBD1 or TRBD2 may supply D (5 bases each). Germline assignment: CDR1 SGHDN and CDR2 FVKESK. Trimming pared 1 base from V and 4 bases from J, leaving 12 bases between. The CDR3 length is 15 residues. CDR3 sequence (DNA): TGTGCCAGCAGCCAAGCCGAGGGGTTCGCAGATACGCAGTATTTT. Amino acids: CASSQAEGFADTQYF.

The CDR3 sequence: CASSLTRWGPGNTIYF. The CDR3 nucleotides are TGTGCCAGCAGTCTAACCCGCTGGGGCCCTGGAAACACCATATATTTT. V gene TRBV27 combines with J gene TRBJ1-3; possibly TRBD1 for D (5 bases). Germline V gives CDR1 MNHEY, CDR2 SMNVEV (reference sequence). This CDR3 is built from 16 residues. Trimming left V 5 bases short and J 2 bases short, with 16 bases between.

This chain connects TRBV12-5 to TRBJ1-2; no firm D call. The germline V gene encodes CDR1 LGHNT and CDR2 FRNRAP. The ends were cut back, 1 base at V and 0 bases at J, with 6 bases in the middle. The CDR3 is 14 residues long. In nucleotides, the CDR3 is TGTGCTAGTGGTTTGGGCAGCCCTAACTATGGCTACACCTTC. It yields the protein CASGLGSPNYGYTF.

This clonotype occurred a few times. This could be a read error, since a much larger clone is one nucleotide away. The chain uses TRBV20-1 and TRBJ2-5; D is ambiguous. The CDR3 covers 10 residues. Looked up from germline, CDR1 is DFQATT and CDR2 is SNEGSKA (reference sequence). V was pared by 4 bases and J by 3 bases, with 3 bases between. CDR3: CSAIEETQYF. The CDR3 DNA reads TGCAGTGCTATAGAAGAGACCCAGTACTTC.

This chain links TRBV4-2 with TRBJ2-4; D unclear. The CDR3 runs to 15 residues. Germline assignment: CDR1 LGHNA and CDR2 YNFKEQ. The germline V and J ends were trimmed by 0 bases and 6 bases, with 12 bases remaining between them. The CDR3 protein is CASSQDTSRINIQYF. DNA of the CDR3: TGTGCCAGCAGCCAAGATACGTCTCGGATAAACATTCAGTACTTC.

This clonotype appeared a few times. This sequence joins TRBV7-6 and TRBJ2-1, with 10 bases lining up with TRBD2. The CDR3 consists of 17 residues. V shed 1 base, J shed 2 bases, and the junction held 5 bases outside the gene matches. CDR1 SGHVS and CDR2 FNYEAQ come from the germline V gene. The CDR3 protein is CASSLVPSGGAYNEQFF. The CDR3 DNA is TGTGCCAGCAGCTTAGTACCTAGCGGGGGAGCCTACAATGAGCAGTTCTTC.

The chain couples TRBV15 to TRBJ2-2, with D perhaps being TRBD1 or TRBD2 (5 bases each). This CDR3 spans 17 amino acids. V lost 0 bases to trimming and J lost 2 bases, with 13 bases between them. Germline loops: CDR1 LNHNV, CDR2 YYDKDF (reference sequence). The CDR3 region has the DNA TGTGCCACCAGCAGAGACCCGGGGCCCCATAACACCGGGGAGCTGTTTTTT. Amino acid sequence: CATSRDPGPHNTGELFF.

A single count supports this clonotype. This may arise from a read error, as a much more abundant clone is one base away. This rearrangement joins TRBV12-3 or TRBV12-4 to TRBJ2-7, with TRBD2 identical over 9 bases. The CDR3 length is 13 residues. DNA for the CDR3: TGTGCCAGCAGTTCCGGGACTAGCTACGACCAGTACTTC. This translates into CASSSGTSYDQYF.

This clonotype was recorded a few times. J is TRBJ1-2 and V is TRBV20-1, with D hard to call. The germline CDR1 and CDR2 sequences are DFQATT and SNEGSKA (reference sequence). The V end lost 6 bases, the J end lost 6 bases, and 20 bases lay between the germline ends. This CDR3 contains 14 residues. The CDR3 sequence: CSAKSRGVLDGYTF. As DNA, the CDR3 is TGCAGTGCAAAAAGTCGGGGAGTGTTGGATGGCTACACCTTC.

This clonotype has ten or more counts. In DNA form, the CDR3 reads TGCGCCAGCAGCCAAGGGAGCAGGACAGATACGCAGTATTTT. Protein product: CASSQGSRTDTQYF. This chain connects TRBV4-1 to TRBJ2-3, with D unresolved. CDR1 MGHRA and CDR2 YSYEKL come from the germline V gene. Trimming cost V 1 base and J 3 bases, with 8 bases left between them. The CDR3 contains 14 residues.

The CDR3 here is CASSLGQTGELFF. The CDR3 region has the DNA TGTGCCAGCAGCTTAGGTCAGACCGGGGAGCTGTTTTTT. The chain is built from TRBV7-2 and TRBJ2-2, with unresolved D. Trimming removed 1 base from V and 5 bases from J, with 5 bases in between. This CDR3 has 13 residues. Germline lookup yields CDR1 SGHTA and CDR2 FQGNSA.

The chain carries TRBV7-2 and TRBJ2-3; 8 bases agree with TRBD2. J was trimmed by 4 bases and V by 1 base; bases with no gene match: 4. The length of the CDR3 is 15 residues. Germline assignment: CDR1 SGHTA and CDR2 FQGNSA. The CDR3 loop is CASSLVAGGPDTQYF. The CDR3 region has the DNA TGTGCCAGCAGCTTAGTGGCGGGGGGCCCAGATACGCAGTATTTT.

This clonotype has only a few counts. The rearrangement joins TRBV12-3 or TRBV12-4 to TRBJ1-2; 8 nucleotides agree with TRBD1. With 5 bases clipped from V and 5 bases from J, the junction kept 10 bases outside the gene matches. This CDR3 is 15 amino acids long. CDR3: CASSLDRGWEYGYTF. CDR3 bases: TGTGCCAGCAGTCTAGACAGGGGATGGGAGTATGGCTACACCTTC.

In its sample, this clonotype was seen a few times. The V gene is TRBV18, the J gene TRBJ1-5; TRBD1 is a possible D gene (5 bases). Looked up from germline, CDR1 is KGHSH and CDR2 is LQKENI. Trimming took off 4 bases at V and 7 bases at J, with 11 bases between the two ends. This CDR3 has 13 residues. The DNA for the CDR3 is TGTGCCAGCTCACTAGACAGACAGCAGCCCCAGCATTTT. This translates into CASSLDRQQPQHF.

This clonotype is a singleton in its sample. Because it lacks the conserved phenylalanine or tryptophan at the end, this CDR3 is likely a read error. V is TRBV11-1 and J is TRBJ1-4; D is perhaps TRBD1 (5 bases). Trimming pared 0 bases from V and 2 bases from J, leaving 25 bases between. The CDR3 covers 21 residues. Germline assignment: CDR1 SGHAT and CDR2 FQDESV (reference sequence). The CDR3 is CASSLAIIPGLLGLTNEKLFL. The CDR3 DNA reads TGTGCCAGCAGCTTAGCTATCATCCCGGGGCTTCTAGGCCTTACTAATGAAAAACTGTTTTTA.

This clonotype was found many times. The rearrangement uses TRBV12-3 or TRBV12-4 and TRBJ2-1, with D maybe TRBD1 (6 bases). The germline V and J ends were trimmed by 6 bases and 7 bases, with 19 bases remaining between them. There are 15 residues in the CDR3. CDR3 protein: CASRPSGVEFNEQFF. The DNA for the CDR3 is TGTGCCAGCAGGCCCTCAGGGGTCGAATTTAATGAGCAGTTCTTC.

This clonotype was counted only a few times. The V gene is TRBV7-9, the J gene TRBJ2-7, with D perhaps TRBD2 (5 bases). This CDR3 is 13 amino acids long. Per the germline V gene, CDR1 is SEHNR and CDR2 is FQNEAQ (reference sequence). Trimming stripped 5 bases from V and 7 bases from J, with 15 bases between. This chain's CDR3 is CASSPDLPGEQYV. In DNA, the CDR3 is TGTGCCAGCAGCCCGGACCTCCCGGGGGAGCAGTACGTC.

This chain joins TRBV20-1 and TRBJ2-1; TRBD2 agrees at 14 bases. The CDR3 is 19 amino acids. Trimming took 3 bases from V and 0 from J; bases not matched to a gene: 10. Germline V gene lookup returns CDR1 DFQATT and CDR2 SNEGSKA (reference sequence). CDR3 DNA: TGCAGTGCTAGGCCCAGGACTAGCGGGGGGACAAGCTCCTACAATGAGCAGTTCTTC. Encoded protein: CSARPRTSGGTSSYNEQFF.

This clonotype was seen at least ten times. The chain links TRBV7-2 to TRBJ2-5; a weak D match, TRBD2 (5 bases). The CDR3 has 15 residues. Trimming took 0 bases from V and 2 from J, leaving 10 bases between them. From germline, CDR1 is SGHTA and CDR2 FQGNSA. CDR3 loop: CASSLAGLQQETQYF. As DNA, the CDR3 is TGTGCCAGCAGCTTAGCCGGACTCCAACAAGAGACCCAGTACTTC.

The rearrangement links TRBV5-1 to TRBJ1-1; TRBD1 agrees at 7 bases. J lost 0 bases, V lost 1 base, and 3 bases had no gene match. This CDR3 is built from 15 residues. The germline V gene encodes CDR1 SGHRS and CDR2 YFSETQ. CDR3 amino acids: CASSLTGVMNTEAFF. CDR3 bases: TGCGCCAGCAGCTTGACAGGGGTGATGAACACTGAAGCTTTCTTT.